Shown below are 16 T cell receptor beta chains from a single sample sequenced in a study of response to subunit inactivated influenza vaccine. TCRdb re-called the RT-PCR reads with MiXCR, one entry per CDR3 protein. This table has 700,000 to 800,000 distinct CDR3 sequences, 18% appearing once. The sequences come from PBMCs from blood, collected more than 4 days after vaccination. The source is a man aged 50-59 years who received an inactivated influenza vaccine.

The chain recombines TRBV11-2 with TRBJ1-6; D is ambiguous. CDR1 and CDR2 (germline): SGHAT, FQNNGV. The CDR3 consists of 15 residues. V lost 0 bases, J lost 4 bases, and 7 bases lay in between. Here the CDR3 reads CASSLESGYNSPLHF. CDR3 bases: TGTGCCAGCAGCTTAGAGTCAGGTTATAATTCACCCCTCCACTTT.

The chain recombines TRBV18 with TRBJ2-7; the D is unclear. The germline CDR1 and CDR2 sequences are KGHSH and LQKENI. The CDR3 length is 13 residues. V lost 2 bases, J lost 5 bases, and 10 bases lay in between. The CDR3 DNA is TGTGCCAGCTCACCAGGAGTGAAGGACGAGCAGTACTTC. This codes for CASSPGVKDEQYF. Variable domain in full (rest from reference TRBV18 and TRBJ2-7): NAGVMQNPRHLVRRRGQEARLRCSPMKGHSHVYWYRQLPEEGLKFMVYLQKENIIDESGMPKERFSAEFPKEGPSILRIQQVVRGDSAAYFCASSPGVKDEQYFGPGTRLTVT.

This clonotype was counted a few times. The J gene is TRBJ2-3, the V gene TRBV15; 9 bases are a match to TRBD2. The CDR3 is 15 amino acids. Per the germline V gene, CDR1 is LNHNV and CDR2 is YYDKDF (reference sequence). With 5 bases clipped from V and 1 base from J, the junction kept 4 bases outside the gene matches. In DNA form, the CDR3 reads TGTGCCACCAGCGAGGGACTAGCCCGCACAGATACGCAGTATTTT. This sequence encodes CATSEGLARTDTQYF.

The chain joins TRBV12-3 or TRBV12-4 to TRBJ1-5; D remains ambiguous. Deletions cut 4 bases from V and 0 bases from J, with 7 bases between. The CDR3 consists of 14 residues. The CDR3 loop reads CASSSSVSNQPQHF. The DNA for the CDR3 is TGTGCCAGCAGTTCCTCGGTTAGCAATCAGCCCCAGCATTTT.

This clonotype was observed a handful of times. This chain connects TRBV20-1 to TRBJ2-2, with TRBD1 identical over 9 bases. Germline assignment: CDR1 DFQATT and CDR2 SNEGSKA (reference sequence). The CDR3 has 15 residues. The ends lost 6 bases at V and 2 bases at J; junction bases unmatched: 7. The DNA of the CDR3 is TGCAGTGCCACCCCGGACAGGGGAAACACCGGGGAGCTGTTTTTT. As protein: CSATPDRGNTGELFF.

This clonotype came up a few times. The gene calls are TRBV5-1 and TRBJ2-7; 10 positions match TRBD1. This CDR3 is built from 15 residues. Germline V CDR1 and CDR2: SGHRS, YFSETQ. V shed 4 bases and J 5 bases; nucleotides not matched to a gene: 9. The CDR3 loop is CASSDRDRGFNEQYF. CDR3 DNA sequence: TGCGCCAGCAGCGATAGGGACAGGGGATTCAACGAGCAGTACTTC.

The chain joins TRBV5-1 to TRBJ1-2; D is perhaps TRBD1 (5 bases). The CDR3 has 13 amino acids. V was shortened by 3 bases and J by 6 bases, with 12 bases between the two germline ends. Per germline, CDR1 SGHRS and CDR2 YFSETQ. CDR3 coding DNA: TGCGCCAGCAGCTGGGGGGTAACAGATGGCTACACCTTC. Amino acid sequence: CASSWGVTDGYTF.

This clonotype was picked up many times. The gene calls are TRBV5-1 and TRBJ2-1; D not resolved. The CDR3 has 12 residues. CDR1 and CDR2 (germline): SGHRS, YFSETQ. Trimming left V 4 bases short and J 5 bases short, with 7 bases between. The CDR3 region is CASSQTNNEQFF. The CDR3 coding sequence is TGCGCCAGCAGCCAAACGAACAATGAGCAGTTCTTC.

The chain employs TRBV11-2 and TRBJ1-1; D gene ambiguous. The CDR3 runs 14 residues. V was clipped by 2 bases and J by 2 bases, with 9 bases between them. CDR1 SGHAT and CDR2 FQNNGV come from the germline V gene. CDR3: CASSLSLGNTEAFF. CDR3 coding DNA: TGTGCCAGCAGCTTAAGTCTGGGAAACACTGAAGCTTTCTTT.

This clonotype was detected only a few times. This chain uses TRBV20-1 with TRBJ2-5, with 7 bases that match TRBD2. Trimming at V came to 3 bases and at J to 5 bases, leaving 12 bases not matched to a gene. The CDR3 is 15 amino acids. The germline CDR1 and CDR2 sequences are DFQATT and SNEGSKA (reference sequence). In DNA, the CDR3 is TGCAGTGCTAGCGGGAGGCCCCCAGGGTCCGAGACCCAGTACTTC. Protein: CSASGRPPGSETQYF.

CDR3 residues: CASSRGEGRNSPLHF. CDR3 DNA sequence: TGTGCCAGCAGCCGCGGGGAGGGAAGGAATTCACCCCTCCACTTT. The V gene is TRBV7-6, the J gene TRBJ1-6; D not certain. The CDR3 runs 15 residues. Germline-derived CDR1 and CDR2 are SGHVS and FNYEAQ. V was shortened by 5 bases and J by 7 bases, with 15 bases between the two germline ends.

The chain has TRBV5-2 and TRBJ2-7; the table's D call, TRBD2, was not checked against the DNA. TRBV5-2 has pseudogene status. The CDR3 covers 15 residues. CDR3 amino acids: CASGPGPTRSYEQYF. CDR3 DNA: TGTGCCAGCGGCCCCGGGCCCACCAGATCCTACGAGCAGTACTTC.

J is TRBJ2-1 and V is TRBV2; D perhaps matches TRBD2 (5 bases). V lost 7 bases and J 6 bases, leaving 16 bases between the germline ends. The CDR3 length is 14 residues. Germline-derived CDR1 and CDR2 are SNHLY and FYNNEI. The chain's CDR3 is CASKRGREGNEQFF. The CDR3 DNA reads TGTGCCAGCAAACGCGGAAGAGAGGGCAATGAGCAGTTCTTC.

The table lists this clonotype with a few counts. This chain joins TRBV5-1 and TRBJ2-7, with 9 bases lining up with TRBD2. The CDR3 spans 16 residues. Germline lookup yields CDR1 SGHRS and CDR2 YFSETQ. After removal of 4 bases from V and 0 bases from J, the junction contained 8 bases not matched to a gene. CDR3 amino acids: CASSRGGGLDSYEQYF. The CDR3 DNA reads TGCGCCAGCAGCCGCGGGGGGGGACTAGACTCCTACGAGCAGTACTTC.

This clonotype was counted between two and nine times. The chain carries TRBV12-3 or TRBV12-4 and TRBJ2-5, with D perhaps TRBD1 (6 bases). V shed 6 bases and J shed 4 bases, with 18 bases lying between them. The length of the CDR3 is 15 residues. CDR3 in amino acids: CASSPRRQGLETQYF. CDR3 DNA sequence: TGTGCCAGCAGCCCCCGCCGGCAGGGGCTAGAGACCCAGTACTTC.

The chain recombines TRBV5-1 with TRBJ2-3; D is possibly TRBD1 (6 bases). The CDR3 totals 16 residues. Germline V gene lookup returns CDR1 SGHRS and CDR2 YFSETQ. Trimming took 1 base from V and 4 from J, leaving 16 bases between them. CDR3 sequence: CASSLSAGEIADTQYF. CDR3 nucleotide sequence: TGCGCCAGCAGCTTGTCGGCAGGGGAGATCGCAGATACGCAGTATTTT.